What follows are 2 T cell receptor beta chains derived from one specimen sequenced in a study of cytomegalovirus exposure and HLA in healthy donors. Vbeta (60) and Jbeta (13) primers were used in the PCR. Some clones are missing from TCRdb's copy, which holds only in-frame ones; the method was immunoSEQ multiplex PCR. This sample has about 91,000 clones, with approximately 78% found just once. The sequencing input was PBMCs. These receptor sequences come from a male donor in good health and CMV-seropositive.

The V gene is TRBV5-1, the J gene TRBJ2-3, with D possibly being TRBD1 (5 bases). Germline V gene data show CDR1 as SGHRS and CDR2 as YFSETQ. V was trimmed by 2 bases and J by 3 bases, leaving 19 bases between them. The CDR3 is made up of 17 amino acids. CDR3 residues: CASSFYQKSRVTDTQYF. The CDR3, as DNA: TGCGCCAGCAGCTTCTACCAGAAATCCAGGGTTACAGATACGCAGTATTTT.

About this clone: One junction end does not reproduce the germline sequence, and a read error may be involved. In DNA, the CDR3 is TGTGCCAGCAGCCAGTTTGGGCAAGGGACCCAGTACTTC. Translating it yields CASSQFGQGTQYF. The gene calls are TRBV14 and TRBJ2-5; D not resolved. CDR3 length: 13 residues. Germline-derived CDR1 and CDR2 are SGHDN and FVKESK.